The entry below describes one TCR beta chain. The antigen remains unidentified. CDR3 length equals 11 residues. Germline CDR1 SGHAT, CDR2 FQNNGV. Trimming shortened V by 4 bases and J by 5 bases, and 5 bases separated the two germline ends. This sample is part of a study of vaccination effects on CD4 cells after COVID-19. Only in-frame clones appear in the TCRdb table, and some are missing; sequencing was by immunoSEQ multiplex PCR. Among approximately 15,000 clones listed, over 65% were seen once. Pools of viral peptides were used by the ViraFEST assay to expand antigen-specific CD4+ T cells ahead of sequencing. Researchers isolated CD4+ T cells once roughly ten days of culture had elapsed.

The genes are TRBV11-2 and TRBJ2-5; tentative D call: TRBD2 (5 bases). The sequencing used CD4+ T cells from PBMCs cultured with HCoV-229E spike peptides, collected before COVID-19 vaccination. This clonotype was obtained from a human donor who received a COVID-19 vaccine. The CDR3 spells CASSSGETQYF. CDR3 bases: TGTGCCAGCAGCTCGGGGGAGACCCAGTACTTC.